These 22 T cell receptor beta chains originate from one sample sequenced in a study of T cells in women clearing cervical HPV infection. Profiling relied on immunoSEQ multiplex PCR, and the TCRdb table lists in-frame clones only, not all of them. The sample totals 25,000 to 35,000 clones. The specimen sequenced was blood buffy coat. These receptors were obtained from a woman between 18 and 70 years old with a cervical HPV16 infection that either progressed to CIN3+ or cleared (not recorded which).

A note on this clone: The sequenced fragment ends 3 residues before the CDR3 boundary, so the rest is inferred from the germline J gene. The chain combines TRBV9 with TRBJ2-1; D possibly corresponds to TRBD1 (6 bases). Germline V CDR1 and CDR2: SGDLS, YYNGEE. The CDR3 loop spans 15 amino acids. V lost 0 bases to trimming and J lost 0 bases, with 7 bases between them. The CDR3 loop reads CASSVDRASYNEQFF. The CDR3 DNA, read in part, is TGTGCCAGCAGCGTAGACAGGGCCTCCTACAATGAG.

Comment on this clone: The read terminates 3 residues ahead of where the CDR3 ends, so the germline J gene completes it. The chain couples TRBV19 to TRBJ2-1, with 9 positions matching TRBD2. The CDR3 sequence is 13 residues long. Germline-derived CDR1 and CDR2 are LNHDA and SQIVND (reference sequence). V lost 6 bases and J lost 7; bases outside the gene matches: 4. CDR3 DNA, as far as it was read: TGTGCCAGTAGGTTAGCGGGAGAAAATGAG. It specifies CASRLAGENE. The entire CDR3 reads CASRLAGENEQFF.

Regarding this clone: The CDR3 extends 3 residues past the end of the read, so its final part is completed from the germline J gene. This chain joins TRBV10-2 and TRBJ2-5, with D unclear. Germline CDR1 reads WSHSY; CDR2 reads SAAADI. Trimming shortened V by 6 bases and J by 2 bases, and 7 bases separated the two germline ends. The CDR3 totals 12 residues. CDR3 DNA (partial): TGCGCCAGCAGCGAGGCGCAAGAGACC. Amino acids: CASSEAQET. The full CDR3 protein reads CASSEAQETQYF.

A note on this clone: The read ends 3 residues early relative to the CDR3; the germline J gene fills the gap. The chain links TRBV5-1 to TRBJ1-4; 7 bases fit TRBD1. Trimming took 4 bases from V and 3 from J; bases not matched to a gene: 9. The CDR3 totals 16 residues. Germline lookup yields CDR1 SGHRS and CDR2 YFSETQ. CDR3 DNA (partial): TGCGCCAGCAGCCCGAATTCAGGGGGGTCTAATGAAAAA. Its protein is CASSPNSGGSNEK. The whole CDR3 sequence reads CASSPNSGGSNEKLFF.

The DNA read from the CDR3 is TGTGCCAGCAGCTTGCGAGGCCGCCCTAGCGGCTCCTACAATGAG. Its translation is CASSLRGRPSGSYNE. The full CDR3 reads CASSLRGRPSGSYNEQFF. The rearrangement joins TRBV7-3 to TRBJ2-1; 7 nucleotides align to TRBD2. The read is 3 residues too short to cover the CDR3 end, so that end is filled in from the germline J gene. Germline trimming cut 3 bases from V and 0 bases from J; bases unmatched to any gene: 11. The CDR3 length is 18 residues. Germline-derived CDR1 and CDR2 are SGHTA and FQGTGA.

The DNA read from the CDR3 is TGTGCCAGCAGCTTAGCTGACAGGAACTATGGC. It is translated as CASSLADRNYG. In full, the CDR3 reads CASSLADRNYGYTF. The V and J genes are TRBV7-9 and TRBJ1-2, with D tentatively TRBD1 (6 bases). With the read ending 3 residues before the CDR3 end, the germline J gene is used to fill in that end. Germline assignment: CDR1 SEHNR and CDR2 FQNEAQ (reference sequence). The V end was cut by 0 bases, the J end by 2 bases, with 7 bases between. The CDR3 is 14 amino acids.

Points on this clone: The CDR3 end is not reached by the read, which stops 3 residues before it; the germline J gene fills it in. This chain connects TRBV7-9 to TRBJ2-7; maybe TRBD1 (6 bases). The V and J ends lost 5 bases and 0 bases respectively, with 11 bases between them. This CDR3 has 14 residues. In germline, CDR1 is SEHNR, CDR2 FQNEAQ (reference sequence). CDR3 in amino acids: CASSATGPSYEQYF. CDR3 bases read: TGTGCCAGCAGCGCTACAGGGCCCTCCTACGAG.

To note about this clone: Coverage ceases 3 residues before the CDR3 finishes, and the germline J gene fills in the end. This chain links TRBV5-1 with TRBJ1-2; TRBD1 matches 7 bases. Germline V gene data show CDR1 as SGHRS and CDR2 as YFSETQ. Germline trimming cut 2 bases from V and 5 bases from J; bases unmatched to any gene: 9. This CDR3 is built from 15 residues. The part of the CDR3 DNA that was read is TGCGCCAGCAGCTTTGGGGACAGTTTTGGGTATGGC. Translated, it gives CASSFGDSFGYG. The full CDR3 protein reads CASSFGDSFGYGYTF.

About this clone itself: The read terminates 3 residues ahead of where the CDR3 ends, so the germline J gene completes it. The gene calls are TRBV10-2 and TRBJ2-7; possibly TRBD2 for D (7 bases). CDR1 and CDR2 (germline): WSHSY, SAAADI. The CDR3 runs 13 residues. V was shortened by 8 bases and J by 4 bases, with 15 bases between the two germline ends. The CDR3 region is CASGGGSFYEQYF. CDR3 DNA, as far as it was read: TGCGCCAGCGGGGGGGGCTCCTTTTACGAG.

Note on this clone: The read finishes 3 residues shy of the CDR3 end, and the germline J gene is used to complete it. This sequence joins TRBV30 and TRBJ2-7, with 7 positions matching TRBD1. The CDR3 is made up of 16 amino acids. Germline CDR1 is GTSNPN and CDR2 is SVGIG (reference sequence). Losses at the gene ends were 0 bases for V and 0 bases for J; bases not matched to a gene: 8. The part of the CDR3 DNA that was read is TGTGCCTGGAGTGTACGTAGGACAGGAGGCTCCTACGAG. It codes for CAWSVRRTGGSYE. Given in full, the CDR3 is CAWSVRRTGGSYEQYF.

With respect to this clone: The read ends 3 residues early relative to the CDR3; the germline J gene fills the gap. V is TRBV7-2 and J is TRBJ2-3; 7 nucleotides align to TRBD1. CDR1 is SGHTA and CDR2 is FQGNSA in the germline V gene. The length of the CDR3 is 15 residues. J was trimmed by 2 bases and V by 5 bases; bases with no gene match: 7. CDR3 loop: CASSPREGATDTQYF. The CDR3 bases that were read are TGTGCCAGCAGCCCTAGAGAGGGGGCCACAGATACG.

Incomplete CDR3 DNA: TGTGCCAGCAGTGGCGAGACTAGCGGGAGCTACGAG. As protein: CASSGETSGSYE. The full CDR3 protein reads CASSGETSGSYEQYF. The chain is built from TRBV2 and TRBJ2-7; 12 bases are a match to TRBD2. The CDR3 goes on 3 residues after the read ends, and that part is filled in from the germline J gene. This CDR3 comprises 15 residues. From germline, CDR1 is SNHLY and CDR2 FYNNEI. The ends lost 4 bases at V and 3 bases at J; junction bases unmatched: 4. The full variable domain, completed using reference TRBV2 and TRBJ2-7, is EPEVTQTPSHQVTQMGQEVILRCVPISNHLYFYWYRQILGQKVEFLVSFYNNEISEKSEIFDDQFSVERPDGSNFTLKIRSTKLEDSAMYFCASSGETSGSYEQYFGPGTRLTVT.

A remark on this clone: Sequencing ends 3 residues short of the CDR3 end; the germline J gene provides the rest. The chain carries TRBV4-1 and TRBJ1-1; D not resolved. V was trimmed by 1 base and J by 5 bases, leaving 11 bases between them. Germline lookup yields CDR1 MGHRA and CDR2 YSYEKL. The length of the CDR3 is 14 residues. The CDR3 reads CASSQVVRMTEAFF. Partial CDR3 DNA: TGCGCCAGCAGCCAAGTGGTCAGGATGACTGAA.

Comment on this clone: The CDR3 is cut off 3 residues early in the read; its end comes from the germline J gene. The chain joins TRBV7-3 to TRBJ2-2; 7 positions match TRBD1. The CDR3 has 16 residues. Germline V gene sequence: CDR1 SGHTA, CDR2 FQGTGA. The J segment lost 4 bases and the V segment lost 2 bases, leaving 7 bases of the junction unmatched. The CDR3 loop is CASSLGDRAGTGELFF. CDR3 bases read: TGTGCCAGCAGCTTAGGTGACAGGGCAGGCACCGGGGAG.

The DNA read from the CDR3 is TGTGCCAGTAGGAATGAGCGGGCAGGGGAGACC. Translated: CASRNERAGET. In full, the CDR3 is CASRNERAGETQYF. The chain employs TRBV19 and TRBJ2-5, with a weak D call TRBD2 (6 bases). The sequence runs out 3 residues before the end of the CDR3; the remainder is reconstructed from the germline J gene. Trimming left V 6 bases short and J 5 bases short, with 16 bases between. Germline-derived CDR1 and CDR2 are LNHDA and SQIVND (reference sequence). CDR3 length: 14 residues. Full variable domain (outside the CDR3, taken from reference TRBV19 and TRBJ2-5): DGGITQSPKYLFRKEGQNVTLSCEQNLNHDAMYWYRQDPGQGLRLIYYSQIVNDFQKGDIAEGYSVSREKKESFPLTVTSAQKNPTAFYLCASRNERAGETQYFGPGTRLLVL.

Frequency places this clone as medium-sized. The read ends 3 residues before the CDR3 terminus; that terminus is restored from the germline J gene. V is TRBV18 and J is TRBJ2-3; D may be TRBD1 (5 bases). Germline assignment: CDR1 KGHSH and CDR2 LQKENI. The CDR3 has 15 residues. V lost 1 base to trimming and J lost 2 bases, with 10 bases between them. The covered CDR3 bases are TGTGCCAGCTCACCACGCCAGGGAAACACAGATACG. Translation: CASSPRQGNTDT. The CDR3 in its entirety is CASSPRQGNTDTQYF.

As to this clone: The read comes to an end 3 residues before the CDR3 does, leaving the germline J gene to fill in the end. This chain connects TRBV18 to TRBJ2-2, with D maybe TRBD1 (6 bases). In germline, CDR1 is KGHSH, CDR2 LQKENI. The CDR3 extends over 17 amino acids. The sequenced part of the CDR3 DNA is TGTGCCAGCTCACCACTTCAGATTGGACAGAACTATGAAAAG. This encodes CASSPLQIGQNYEK. The complete CDR3 reads CASSPLQIGQNYEKLFF. Full variable domain (missing parts from reference TRBV18 and TRBJ2-2): NAGVMQNPRHLVRRRGQEARLRCSPMKGHSHVYWYRQLPEEGLKFMVYLQKENIIDESGMPKERFSAEFPKEGPSILRIQQVVRGDSAAYFCASSPLQIGQNYEKLFFGEGSRLTVL.

In the case of this clone: The DNA ends 3 residues before the CDR3 does, and the rest of the CDR3 is filled in from the germline J gene. The chain carries TRBV29-1 and TRBJ2-3; 9 bases fit TRBD2. The CDR3 is 15 residues long. Germline CDR1 is SQVTM and CDR2 is ANQGSEA. CDR3 bases read: TGCAGCGTTCAGCGGGAGGCCGCGGGTGTAGAGACG. It translates to CSVQREAAGVET. The complete CDR3 reads CSVQREAAGVETQYF.

As for this clone: The CDR3 is cut off 3 residues early in the read; its end comes from the germline J gene. V usage is TRBV19 and J usage is TRBJ2-7, with TRBD2 matching 8 bases. V gave up 5 bases and J gave up 2 bases; unmatched junction bases: 11. The CDR3 sequence is 16 residues long. CDR1 is LNHDA and CDR2 is SQIVND in the germline V gene (reference sequence). CDR3 bases read: TGTGCCAGTAGTGCAGGACTAGCCCGAACTCCCTACGAG. Translating gives CASSAGLARTPYE. The whole CDR3 sequence is CASSAGLARTPYEQYF.

The sequenced CDR3 bases are TGCGCCAGCAGCTTGGGACGGAGCGGGAGTATACAGAATGAG. As protein: CASSLGRSGSIQNE. The whole CDR3 sequence reads CASSLGRSGSIQNEQFF. The gene calls are TRBV5-1 and TRBJ2-1; 8 bases agree with TRBD2. The read gets to within 3 residues of the CDR3 end, and the germline J gene fills in the rest. The CDR3 length is 17 residues. Germline V CDR1 and CDR2: SGHRS, YFSETQ. Trimming at V came to 0 bases and at J to 7 bases, leaving 12 bases not matched to a gene.

The DNA read from the CDR3 is TGCAGTGCTAGAGGGACTAGCGGGTTGGAGACG. Protein: CSARGTSGLET. Given in full, the CDR3 is CSARGTSGLETQYF. This rearrangement joins TRBV20-1 to TRBJ2-3; TRBD2 matches at 11 bases. With the read ending 3 residues before the CDR3 end, the germline J gene is used to fill in that end. The CDR3 contains 14 residues. Germline loops: CDR1 DFQATT, CDR2 SNEGSKA (reference sequence).

Here the CDR3 reads CASQTSGRGLPETQYF. Incomplete CDR3 DNA: TGTGCCAGCCAGACTAGCGGGAGGGGTCTGCCAGAGACC. The rearrangement links TRBV6-2 or TRBV6-3 to TRBJ2-5; 14 bases align to TRBD2. The read terminates 3 residues ahead of where the CDR3 ends, so the germline J gene completes it. CDR3 length: 16 residues. With 8 bases clipped from V and 4 bases from J, the junction kept 9 bases outside the gene matches. The germline V gene encodes CDR1 MNHEY and CDR2 SVGEGT.